Below are 5 T cell receptor beta chains sequenced from a single sample in a study of blood T cell repertoires in COVID-19. This table comes from immunoSEQ multiplex PCR, and its TCRdb copy is limited to in-frame clones, with some not included. The data show 250,000 to 350,000 clones, 90% seen once. The sequenced material came from peripheral blood. The receptors originated from a woman aged 45-59 years with COVID-19, enrolled during active disease.

This rearrangement joins TRBV5-8 to TRBJ2-5; D remains ambiguous. This CDR3 has 14 residues. Deletions cut 4 bases from V and 1 base from J, with 11 bases between. Germline CDR1 is SGHTS and CDR2 is YDEGEE. In DNA, the CDR3 is TGTGCCAGCAGCCTCGAGACGGGCCAAGAGACCCAGTACTTC. Translating it yields CASSLETGQETQYF.

This sequence joins TRBV7-2 and TRBJ2-4, with TRBD2 matching over 8 bases. Germline V gives CDR1 SGHTA, CDR2 FQGNSA. V trimming: 5 bases; J trimming: 4 bases; junction bases outside the gene matches: 7. The CDR3 runs to 15 residues. CDR3 protein: CASSPGGGGKNIQYF. The CDR3 DNA follows: TGTGCCAGCAGCCCCGGGGGGGGCGGAAAAAACATTCAGTACTTC. Using reference TRBV7-2 and TRBJ2-4 for the parts outside the CDR3, the full variable domain is GAGVSQSPSNKVTEKGKDVELRCDPISGHTALYWYRQSLGQGLEFLIYFQGNSAPDKSGLPSDRFSAERTGGSVSTLTIQRTQQEDSAVYLCASSPGGGGKNIQYFGAGTRLSVL.

This clone was seen only once. This rearrangement joins TRBV13 to TRBJ2-7; D gene uncertain. CDR3 length: 14 residues. CDR1 is PRHDT and CDR2 is FYEKMQ in the germline V gene (reference sequence). Trimming stripped 1 base from V and 3 bases from J, with 10 bases between. The chain's CDR3 is CASSLDRAYYEQYF. The CDR3 region has the DNA TGTGCCAGCAGCTTAGACAGAGCCTACTACGAGCAGTACTTC.

V is TRBV5-1 and J is TRBJ1-2; D unresolved. The CDR3 has 12 amino acids. Germline CDR1 and CDR2: SGHRS and YFSETQ. The V end was cut by 2 bases, the J end by 6 bases, with 8 bases between. CDR3 loop: CASSFWEDGYTF. The CDR3 DNA is TGCGCCAGCAGCTTTTGGGAGGATGGCTACACCTTC.

The chain carries TRBV27 and TRBJ2-7; TRBD1 is a possible D gene (6 bases). V was clipped by 5 bases and J by 0 bases, with 17 bases between them. The CDR3 length is 16 residues. The V gene's germline CDR1 is MNHEY and CDR2 SMNVEV (reference sequence). The CDR3 spells CASSVHRDTLSYEQYF. In nucleotides, the CDR3 is TGTGCCAGCAGTGTCCACCGGGACACCCTCTCCTACGAGCAGTACTTC.